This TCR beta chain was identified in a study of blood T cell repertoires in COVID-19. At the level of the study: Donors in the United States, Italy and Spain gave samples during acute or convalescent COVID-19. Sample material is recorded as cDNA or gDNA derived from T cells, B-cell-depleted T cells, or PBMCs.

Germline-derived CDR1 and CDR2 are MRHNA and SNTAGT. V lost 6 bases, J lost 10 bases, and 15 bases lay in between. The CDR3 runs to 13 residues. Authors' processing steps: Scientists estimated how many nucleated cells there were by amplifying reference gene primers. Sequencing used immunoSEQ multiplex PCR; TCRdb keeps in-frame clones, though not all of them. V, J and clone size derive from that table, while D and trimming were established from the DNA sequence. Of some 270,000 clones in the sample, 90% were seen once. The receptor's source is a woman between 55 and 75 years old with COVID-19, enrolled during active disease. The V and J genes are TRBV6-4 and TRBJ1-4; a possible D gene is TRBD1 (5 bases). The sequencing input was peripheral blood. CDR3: CASREGQGGKLFF. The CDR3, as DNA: TGTGCCAGCAGAGAGGGCCAGGGAGGAAAACTGTTTTTT.